The 3 T cell receptor beta chains below were found in one sample sequenced in a study of blood T cell repertoires in COVID-19. TCRdb keeps only in-frame clones here, not all; method: immunoSEQ multiplex PCR. The profile covers 150,000 to 200,000 clones, with around 87% appearing a single time and roughly 7.3% taken by the ten largest. The specimen sequenced was peripheral blood. Source of these receptors: a woman older than 75 in a cohort sampled during active or convalescent COVID-19.

This chain uses TRBV27 with TRBJ2-7; possibly TRBD2 for D (6 bases). This CDR3 comprises 13 residues. Germline CDR1 and CDR2: MNHEY and SMNVEV (reference sequence). The V gene lost 7 bases and the J gene lost 7 bases, with 17 bases spanning the gap. The chain's CDR3 is CASKGLASKEQYF. As DNA, the CDR3 is TGTGCCAGCAAGGGACTCGCCTCTAAGGAGCAGTACTTC.

The chain employs TRBV5-1 and TRBJ2-7; 7 bases line up with TRBD2. Trimming took 0 bases from V and 6 from J; bases not matched to a gene: 3. The germline V gene encodes CDR1 SGHRS and CDR2 YFSETQ. The CDR3 loop spans 13 amino acids. CDR3 sequence: CASSLGGGSEQYV. For the CDR3, the DNA is TGCGCCAGCAGCTTGGGCGGGGGTAGCGAGCAGTACGTC.

V is TRBV19 and J is TRBJ2-7; unclear D gene. V was trimmed by 1 base and J by 3 bases, leaving 16 bases between them. This CDR3 contains 16 residues. Looked up from germline, CDR1 is LNHDA and CDR2 is SQIVND (reference sequence). CDR3 DNA sequence: TGTGCCAGTAGTATAGGAAGTGGTTCCCCCTACTACGAGCAGTACTTC. Translated: CASSIGSGSPYYEQYF.